A single TCR beta chain is shown here with its context. The antigen is unknown. The entry originates in a study of identifying expanded T cells in peripheral blood. Study results and caveats: Roughly 2-week clone count variance significantly increased as total template count grew.

The CDR3 sequence is 15 residues long. CDR1 is SGHRS, CDR2 YFSETQ, per germline. V lost 4 bases and J lost 1, with 14 bases in between. Libraries were prepared by immunoSEQ multiplex PCR; TCRdb keeps only in-frame clonotypes and omits some of them. Altogether 81,000 or so clones are present, roughly 89% being singletons, with the ten largest covering about 20%. The chain links TRBV5-1 to TRBJ1-1, with a possible D match to TRBD1 (5 bases). Input material: blood. The sequence was obtained from a person between 18 and 70 years old in good health. CDR3 protein: CASSGDSPTNTEAFF. Here the CDR3 DNA reads TGCGCCAGCAGCGGCGACAGTCCAACGAACACTGAAGCTTTCTTT. Variable domain in full (rest from reference TRBV5-1 and TRBJ1-1): KAGVTQTPRYLIKTRGQQVTLSCSPISGHRSVSWYQQTPGQGLQFLFEYFSETQRNKGNFPGRFSGRQFSNSRSEMNVSTLELGDSALYLCASSGDSPTNTEAFFGQGTRLTVV.